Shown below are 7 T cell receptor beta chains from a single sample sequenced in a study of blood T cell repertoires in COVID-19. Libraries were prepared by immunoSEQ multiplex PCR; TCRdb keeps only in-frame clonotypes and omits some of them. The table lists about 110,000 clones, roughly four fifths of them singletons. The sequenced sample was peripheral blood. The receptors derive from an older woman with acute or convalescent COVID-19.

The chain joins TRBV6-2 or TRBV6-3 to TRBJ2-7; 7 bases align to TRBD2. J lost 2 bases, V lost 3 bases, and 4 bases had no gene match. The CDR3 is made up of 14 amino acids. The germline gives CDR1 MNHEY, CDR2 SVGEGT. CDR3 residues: CASSYSGLTYEQYF. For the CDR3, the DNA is TGTGCCAGCAGTTATAGCGGGCTTACCTACGAGCAGTACTTC.

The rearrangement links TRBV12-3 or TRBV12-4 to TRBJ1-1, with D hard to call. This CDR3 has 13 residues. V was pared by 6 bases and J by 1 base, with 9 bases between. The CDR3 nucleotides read TGTGCCAGCAGGCGGCGGGAGAACACTGAAGCTTTCTTT. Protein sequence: CASRRRENTEAFF.

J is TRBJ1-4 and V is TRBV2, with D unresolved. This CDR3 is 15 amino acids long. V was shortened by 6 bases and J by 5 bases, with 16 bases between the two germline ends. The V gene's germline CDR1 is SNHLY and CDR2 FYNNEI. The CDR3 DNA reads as TGTGCCAGCAGCCCTAACGGGGTCGGCAATGAAAAACTGTTTTTT. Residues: CASSPNGVGNEKLFF.

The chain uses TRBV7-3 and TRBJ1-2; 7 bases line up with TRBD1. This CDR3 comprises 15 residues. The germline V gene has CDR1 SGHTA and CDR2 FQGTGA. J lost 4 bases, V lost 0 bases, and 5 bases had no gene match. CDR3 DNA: TGTGCCAGCAGCTTAACCCTAGACAGGGTCTATGGCTACACCTTC. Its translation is CASSLTLDRVYGYTF.

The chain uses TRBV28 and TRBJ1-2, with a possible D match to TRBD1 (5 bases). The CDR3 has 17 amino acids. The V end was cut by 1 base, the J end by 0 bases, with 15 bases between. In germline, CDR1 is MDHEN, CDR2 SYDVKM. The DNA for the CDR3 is TGTGCCAGCAGTTTATCCGGGGGACCCCTCACTAACTATGGCTACACCTTC. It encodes CASSLSGGPLTNYGYTF.

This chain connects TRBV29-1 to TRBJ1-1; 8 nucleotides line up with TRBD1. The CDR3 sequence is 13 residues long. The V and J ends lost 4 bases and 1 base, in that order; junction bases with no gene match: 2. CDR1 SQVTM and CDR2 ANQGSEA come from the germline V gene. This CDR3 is CSVGTGGNTEAFF. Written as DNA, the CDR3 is TGCAGCGTTGGTACAGGGGGGAACACTGAAGCTTTCTTT.

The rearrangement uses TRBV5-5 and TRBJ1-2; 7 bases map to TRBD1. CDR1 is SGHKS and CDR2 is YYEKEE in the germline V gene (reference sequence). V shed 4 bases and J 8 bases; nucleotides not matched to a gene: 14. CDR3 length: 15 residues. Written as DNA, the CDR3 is TGTGCCAGCAGCGGGGGACAGCCAGGCGCGGGGGGCTACACCTTC. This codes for CASSGGQPGAGGYTF.